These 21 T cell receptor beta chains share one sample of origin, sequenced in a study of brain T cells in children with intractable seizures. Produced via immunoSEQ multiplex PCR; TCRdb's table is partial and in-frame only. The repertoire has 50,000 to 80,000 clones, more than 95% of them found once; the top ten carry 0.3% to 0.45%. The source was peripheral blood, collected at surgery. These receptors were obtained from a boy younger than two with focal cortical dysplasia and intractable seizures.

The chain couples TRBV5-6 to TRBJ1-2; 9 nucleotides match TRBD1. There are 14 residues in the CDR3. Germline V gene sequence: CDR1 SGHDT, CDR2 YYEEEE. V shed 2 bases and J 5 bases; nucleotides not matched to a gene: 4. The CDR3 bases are TGTGCCAGCAGCTTTGGACAGGGGCAATATGGCTACACCTTC. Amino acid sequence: CASSFGQGQYGYTF.

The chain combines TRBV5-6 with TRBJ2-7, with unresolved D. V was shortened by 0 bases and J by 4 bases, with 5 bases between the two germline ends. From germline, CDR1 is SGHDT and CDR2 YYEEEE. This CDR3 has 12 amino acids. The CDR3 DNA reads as TGTGCCAGCAGCTTGGTAACGTACGAGCAGTACTTC. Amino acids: CASSLVTYEQYF.

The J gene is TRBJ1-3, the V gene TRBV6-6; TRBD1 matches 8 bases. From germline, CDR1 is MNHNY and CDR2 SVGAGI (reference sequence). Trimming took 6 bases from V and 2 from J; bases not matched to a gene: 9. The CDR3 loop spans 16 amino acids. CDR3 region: CASRRDQGAPGNTIYF. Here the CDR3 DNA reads TGTGCCAGCAGGCGTGATCAGGGGGCGCCTGGAAACACCATATATTTT.

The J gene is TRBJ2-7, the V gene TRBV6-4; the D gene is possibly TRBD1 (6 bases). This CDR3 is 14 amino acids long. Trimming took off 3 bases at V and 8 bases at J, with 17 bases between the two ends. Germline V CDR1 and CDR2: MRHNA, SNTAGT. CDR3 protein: CASSEYSAGAKQYF. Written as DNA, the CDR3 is TGTGCCAGCAGTGAATATTCGGCAGGGGCTAAGCAGTACTTC.

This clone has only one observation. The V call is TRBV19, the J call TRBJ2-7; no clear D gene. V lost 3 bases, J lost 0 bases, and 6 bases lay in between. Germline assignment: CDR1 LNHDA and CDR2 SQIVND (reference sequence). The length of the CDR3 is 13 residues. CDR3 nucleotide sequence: TGTGCCAGTAGTATTCAGTTCTCCTACGAGCAGTACTTC. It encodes CASSIQFSYEQYF. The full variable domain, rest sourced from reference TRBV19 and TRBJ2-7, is DGGITQSPKYLFRKEGQNVTLSCEQNLNHDAMYWYRQDPGQGLRLIYYSQIVNDFQKGDIAEGYSVSREKKESFPLTVTSAQKNPTAFYLCASSIQFSYEQYFGPGTRLTVT.

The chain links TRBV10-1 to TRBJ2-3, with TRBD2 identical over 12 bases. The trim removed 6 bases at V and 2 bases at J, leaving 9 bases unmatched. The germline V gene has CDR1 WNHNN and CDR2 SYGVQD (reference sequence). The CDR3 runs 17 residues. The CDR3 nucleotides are TGCGCCAGCAGCGGGATCGGACTAGCGGGGTTCACAGATACGCAGTATTTT. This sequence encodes CASSGIGLAGFTDTQYF.

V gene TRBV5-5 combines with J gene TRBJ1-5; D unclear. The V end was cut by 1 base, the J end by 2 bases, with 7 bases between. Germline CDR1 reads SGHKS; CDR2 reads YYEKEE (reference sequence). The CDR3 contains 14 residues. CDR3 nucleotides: TGTGCCAGCAGCTTGCAATATGGCAATCAGCCCCAGCATTTT. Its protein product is CASSLQYGNQPQHF. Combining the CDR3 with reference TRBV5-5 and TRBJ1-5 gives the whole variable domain DAGVTQSPTHLIKTRGQQVTLRCSPISGHKSVSWYQQVLGQGPQFIFQYYEKEERGRGNFPDRFSARQFPNYSSELNVNALLLGDSALYLCASSLQYGNQPQHFGDGTRLSIL.

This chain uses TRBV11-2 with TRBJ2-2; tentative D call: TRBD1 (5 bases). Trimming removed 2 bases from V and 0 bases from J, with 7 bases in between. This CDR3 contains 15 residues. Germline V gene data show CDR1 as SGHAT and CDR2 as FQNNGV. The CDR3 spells CASSLRGTNTGELFF. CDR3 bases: TGTGCCAGCAGCTTAAGGGGTACGAACACCGGGGAGCTGTTTTTT.

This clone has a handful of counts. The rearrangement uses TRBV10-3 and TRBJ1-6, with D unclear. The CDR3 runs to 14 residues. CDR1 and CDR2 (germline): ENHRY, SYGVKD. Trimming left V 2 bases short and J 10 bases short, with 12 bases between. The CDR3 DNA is TGTGCCATCAGTGAGCCCCTCTGGAGCTCACCCCTCCACTTT. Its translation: CAISEPLWSSPLHF.

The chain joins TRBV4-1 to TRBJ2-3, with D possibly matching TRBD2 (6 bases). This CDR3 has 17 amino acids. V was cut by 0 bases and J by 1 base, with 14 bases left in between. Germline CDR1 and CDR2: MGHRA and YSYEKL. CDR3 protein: CASSQDQWTTRTDTQYF. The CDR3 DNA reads TGCGCCAGCAGCCAAGATCAATGGACTACCCGCACAGATACGCAGTATTTT.

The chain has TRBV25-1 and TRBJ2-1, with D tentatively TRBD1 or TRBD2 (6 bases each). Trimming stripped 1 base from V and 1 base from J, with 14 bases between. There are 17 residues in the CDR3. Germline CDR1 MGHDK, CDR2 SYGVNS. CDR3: CASSEFGGYGSYNEQFF. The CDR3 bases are TGTGCCAGCAGTGAATTCGGGGGCTATGGGTCCTACAATGAGCAGTTCTTC.

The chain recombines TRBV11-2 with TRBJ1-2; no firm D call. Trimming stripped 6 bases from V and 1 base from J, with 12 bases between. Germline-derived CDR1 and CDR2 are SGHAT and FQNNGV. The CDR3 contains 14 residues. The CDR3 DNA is TGTGCCAGCAGTCCTGACACGTTTAACTATGGCTACACCTTC. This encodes CASSPDTFNYGYTF.

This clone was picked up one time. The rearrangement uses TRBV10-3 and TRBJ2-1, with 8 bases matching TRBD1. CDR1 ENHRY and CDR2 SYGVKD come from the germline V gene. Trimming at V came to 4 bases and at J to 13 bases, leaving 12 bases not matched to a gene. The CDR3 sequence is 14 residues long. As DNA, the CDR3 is TGTGCCATCAGTGCCCCTGGGGACAGGTCAATACAGTTCTTC. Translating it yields CAISAPGDRSIQFF.

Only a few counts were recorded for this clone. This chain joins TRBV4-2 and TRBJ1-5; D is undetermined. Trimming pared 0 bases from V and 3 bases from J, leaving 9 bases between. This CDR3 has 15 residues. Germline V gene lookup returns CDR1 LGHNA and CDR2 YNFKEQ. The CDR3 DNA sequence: TGTGCCAGCAGCCAAGATTTGCCGCTCAATCAGCCCCAGCATTTT. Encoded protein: CASSQDLPLNQPQHF.

The CDR3 DNA reads TGTGCCAGCAGTCCACAGGGGTTAGAGACCCAGTACTTC. Residues: CASSPQGLETQYF. The chain joins TRBV6-5 to TRBJ2-5; 7 bases map to TRBD1. The junction had 4 bases not matched to a gene; V was cut back by 5 bases and J by 4 bases. This CDR3 is built from 13 residues. CDR1 and CDR2 (germline): MNHEY, SVGAGI.

This CDR3 reads CASSDPLSPGRDEQYF. In nucleotides, the CDR3 is TGCGCCAGCAGTGATCCACTCTCACCGGGGAGAGACGAGCAGTACTTC. The chain uses TRBV10-1 and TRBJ2-7; tentatively, D is TRBD2 (5 bases). This CDR3 has 16 amino acids. V was pared by 3 bases and J by 5 bases, with 20 bases between. CDR1 and CDR2 from the germline V gene are WNHNN and SYGVQD (reference sequence).

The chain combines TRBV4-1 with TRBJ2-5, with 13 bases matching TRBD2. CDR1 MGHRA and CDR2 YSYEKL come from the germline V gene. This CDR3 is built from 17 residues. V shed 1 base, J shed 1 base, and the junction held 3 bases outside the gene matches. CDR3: CASSQAGLAGAQETQYF. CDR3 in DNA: TGCGCCAGCAGCCAAGCAGGACTAGCGGGGGCCCAAGAGACCCAGTACTTC.

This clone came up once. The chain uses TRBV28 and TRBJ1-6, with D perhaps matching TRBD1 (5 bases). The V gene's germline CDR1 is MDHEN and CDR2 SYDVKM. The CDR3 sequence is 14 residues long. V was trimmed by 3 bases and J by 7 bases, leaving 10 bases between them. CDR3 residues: CASSFPPGNSPLHF. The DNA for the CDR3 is TGTGCCAGCAGTTTCCCTCCAGGGAATTCACCCCTCCACTTT. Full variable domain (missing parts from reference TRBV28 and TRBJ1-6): DVKVTQSSRYLVKRTGEKVFLECVQDMDHENMFWYRQDPGLGLRLIYFSYDVKMKEKGDIPEGYSVSREKKERFSLILESASTNQTSMYLCASSFPPGNSPLHFGNGTRLTVT.

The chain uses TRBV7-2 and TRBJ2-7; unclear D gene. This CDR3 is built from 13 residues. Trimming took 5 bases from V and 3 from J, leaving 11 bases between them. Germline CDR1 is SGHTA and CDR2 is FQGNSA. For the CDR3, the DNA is TGTGCCAGCAGCCCAGTCGGATACTACGAGCAGTACTTC. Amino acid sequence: CASSPVGYYEQYF.

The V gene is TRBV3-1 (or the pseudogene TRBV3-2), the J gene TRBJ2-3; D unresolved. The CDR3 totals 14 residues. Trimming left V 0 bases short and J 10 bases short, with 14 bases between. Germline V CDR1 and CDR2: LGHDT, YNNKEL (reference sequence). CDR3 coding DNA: TGTGCCAGCAGCCAAGAAGGCTTTCGGCGAGCGCAGTATTTT. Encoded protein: CASSQEGFRRAQYF.

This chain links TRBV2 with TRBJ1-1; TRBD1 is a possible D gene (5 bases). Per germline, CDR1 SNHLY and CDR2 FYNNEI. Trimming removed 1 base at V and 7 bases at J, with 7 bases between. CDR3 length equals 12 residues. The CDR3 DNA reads TGTGCCAGCAGTGAAGGCAGGGTTGAAGCTTTCTTT. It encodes CASSEGRVEAFF.